These 13 T cell receptor beta chains came from one sample sequenced in a study of T cell responses to AZD1222 COVID-19 vaccine. Some clones are missing from TCRdb's copy, which holds only in-frame ones; the method was immunoSEQ multiplex PCR. The sample has roughly 66,000 clones, 85% to 90% seen once. This specimen was peripheral blood, taken 28 days after the second dose of the MenACWY control vaccine. The receptor set was obtained from an adult who received the MenACWY meningococcal vaccine as a control.

This chain connects TRBV28 to TRBJ2-1; 9 bases line up with TRBD1. Germline values: CDR1 MDHEN, CDR2 SYDVKM. The CDR3 contains 13 residues. Unmatched junction bases numbered 8, after V lost 5 bases and J lost 12 bases. CDR3 nucleotide sequence: TGTGCCAGCAGTCCACCGGGGACAGGGCGGCAGTTCTTC. Amino acid sequence: CASSPPGTGRQFF.

V gene TRBV5-1 combines with J gene TRBJ1-1; a possible D gene is TRBD1 (6 bases). Trimming shortened V by 2 bases and J by 4 bases, and 15 bases separated the two germline ends. This CDR3 comprises 15 residues. Germline V lookup: CDR1 SGHRS, CDR2 YFSETQ. The CDR3 protein is CASSFSQGLITEAFF. The CDR3 DNA reads as TGCGCCAGCAGCTTTTCACAGGGCCTCATCACTGAAGCTTTCTTT.

J is TRBJ2-5 and V is TRBV9; tentative D call: TRBD2 (5 bases). This CDR3 has 13 amino acids. Germline CDR1 SGDLS, CDR2 YYNGEE. Trimming took 8 bases from V and 3 from J, leaving 14 bases between them. The CDR3 here is CASAFGGEETQYF. The CDR3 DNA is TGTGCCAGTGCCTTCGGAGGTGAAGAGACCCAGTACTTC.

CDR3 bases: TGTGCCAGCAGTTTGTCTGACACCCAAGAGACCCAGTACTTC. This sequence encodes CASSLSDTQETQYF. This chain links TRBV27 with TRBJ2-5, with D unclear. Trimming took off 3 bases at V and 1 base at J, with 9 bases between the two ends. In germline, CDR1 is MNHEY, CDR2 SMNVEV (reference sequence). This CDR3 spans 14 amino acids.

This sequence joins TRBV23-1 and TRBJ1-5; D might be TRBD1 (5 bases). TRBV23-1 is placed among ORFs of uncertain function. The V end was cut by 11 bases, the J end by 6 bases, with 17 bases between. There are 13 residues in the CDR3. In nucleotides, the CDR3 is TGCGCCGCGAGGGGCGGGGCGGGTCAGCCCCAGCATTTT. This translates into CAARGGAGQPQHF.

The CDR3 DNA follows: TGTGCCAGCAGTAAAGGGGGGAGGATGTCGCACGAGCAGTACTTC. Translation: CASSKGGRMSHEQYF. The chain joins TRBV27 to TRBJ2-7; D may match TRBD1 or TRBD2 (6 bases each). V was clipped by 5 bases and J by 5 bases, with 19 bases between them. This CDR3 spans 15 amino acids. Per germline, CDR1 MNHEY and CDR2 SMNVEV (reference sequence).

This chain joins TRBV20-1 and TRBJ2-2; D tentatively reads TRBD1 or TRBD2 (5 bases each). This CDR3 has 11 residues. The germline V and J ends were trimmed by 3 bases and 9 bases, with 8 bases remaining between them. Germline CDR1 and CDR2: DFQATT and SNEGSKA (reference sequence). CDR3 amino acids: CSARRGWELFF. CDR3 coding DNA: TGCAGTGCTAGGAGGGGTTGGGAGCTGTTTTTT.

The chain links TRBV10-3 to TRBJ1-1, with D possibly being TRBD1 (5 bases). The germline V gene encodes CDR1 ENHRY and CDR2 SYGVKD. The CDR3 is 15 amino acids. Trimming pared 3 bases from V and 4 bases from J, leaving 15 bases between. CDR3: CAISDSRGTGTEAFF. In nucleotides, the CDR3 is TGTGCCATCAGTGACAGCCGGGGGACGGGCACTGAAGCTTTCTTT.

This chain joins TRBV6-5 and TRBJ2-7; 7 bases are shared with TRBD1. Germline V lookup: CDR1 MNHEY, CDR2 SVGAGI. The CDR3 runs 14 residues. The V segment lost 7 bases and the J segment 0 bases; nucleotides outside the gene matches: 6. CDR3: CASKLDRDSYEQYF. The CDR3 DNA is TGTGCCAGCAAGCTCGACAGGGACTCCTACGAGCAGTACTTC.

The chain links TRBV5-1 to TRBJ2-7; possible D gene TRBD2, 6 bases. CDR1 SGHRS and CDR2 YFSETQ come from the germline V gene. This CDR3 comprises 16 residues. With 2 bases removed from V and 7 bases from J, the gap between germline ends came to 22 bases. The CDR3 DNA reads as TGCGCCAGCAGCTTTAGGGGCGGGGACGGGTCTGGAGAGCAGTACTTC. Encoded protein: CASSFRGGDGSGEQYF.

The chain couples TRBV19 to TRBJ2-7; D is possibly TRBD1 (6 bases). V shed 3 bases and J shed 3 bases, with 12 bases lying between them. The CDR3 has 14 amino acids. From germline, CDR1 is LNHDA and CDR2 SQIVND (reference sequence). The CDR3 is CASSIQQGRYEQYF. The CDR3 DNA sequence: TGTGCCAGTAGTATCCAACAGGGTCGCTACGAGCAGTACTTC.

The chain has TRBV24-1 and TRBJ1-1, with 9 bases fitting TRBD1. Germline assignment: CDR1 KGHDR and CDR2 SFDVKD. Germline trimming cut 4 bases from V and 7 bases from J; bases unmatched to any gene: 6. This CDR3 is built from 14 residues. The CDR3 DNA sequence: TGTGCCACCAGTGACCGGGACAGGGTTGATGAAGCTTTCTTT. This gives the protein CATSDRDRVDEAFF.

The V and J genes are TRBV7-9 and TRBJ2-6, with 9 bases lining up with TRBD1. CDR1 SEHNR and CDR2 FQNEAQ come from the germline V gene (reference sequence). The CDR3 totals 18 residues. V lost 5 bases, J lost 4 bases, and 12 bases stayed unmatched. The CDR3 DNA is TGTGCCAGCAGCCCCAACCGAGGACAGGGGAAGGGGGCCAACGTCCTGACTTTC. It specifies CASSPNRGQGKGANVLTF.